The 18 T cell receptor beta chains below all came from one sample that was sequenced in a study of blood T cell repertoires in COVID-19 (TCRdb year 2020). Library preparation was by the immunoSEQ multiplex PCR assay. TCRdb stores this immuneACCESS table with in-frame sequences only. Part of the clones is absent; in the studies checked, under half of the shortfall reflects unresolved V genes, and no reason is known for the rest. The sample records approximately 190,000 clones, around 84% of which are singletons. The ten largest clonotypes hold approximately 3% of the sample. Sample: PBMCs or T cells enriched from blood (not recorded which). These receptors were obtained from a woman aged 30 to 39 who had been exposed to COVID-19.

The genes are TRBV4-1 and TRBJ2-2; D is possibly TRBD1 (6 bases). This CDR3 has 16 residues. V lost 4 bases and J lost 4, with 16 bases in between. Germline-derived CDR1 and CDR2 are MGHRA and YSYEKL. CDR3 DNA sequence: TGCGCCAGCAGCCGTCTGGGGCAGGACAGCACCGGGGAGCTGTTTTTT. It encodes CASSRLGQDSTGELFF.

This chain joins TRBV10-2 and TRBJ1-3; D is undetermined. Germline-derived CDR1 and CDR2 are WSHSY and SAAADI. Trimming took 4 bases from V and 2 from J, leaving 9 bases between them. The CDR3 is made up of 14 amino acids. CDR3 sequence: CASSAYPAGNTIYF. CDR3 nucleotides: TGCGCCAGCAGTGCATACCCAGCTGGAAACACCATATATTTT.

The V and J genes are TRBV6-5 and TRBJ1-2; D gene unclear. V lost 2 bases and J lost 3, with 13 bases in between. The CDR3 extends over 15 amino acids. Per the germline V gene, CDR1 is MNHEY and CDR2 is SVGAGI. The CDR3 region has the DNA TGTGCCAGCAGTTACGGACTGGGCTCTGACTATGGCTACACCTTC. This codes for CASSYGLGSDYGYTF.

The chain combines TRBV30 with TRBJ2-1, with TRBD1 identical over 9 bases. The trim removed 2 bases at V and 5 bases at J, leaving 7 bases unmatched. CDR1 is GTSNPN, CDR2 SVGIG, per germline (reference sequence). This CDR3 comprises 15 residues. The CDR3 region is CAWSRTGVSDNEQFF. In DNA form, the CDR3 reads TGTGCCTGGAGTCGGACAGGGGTTTCCGACAATGAGCAGTTCTTC.

This chain joins TRBV29-1 and TRBJ1-2, with TRBD1 matching over 9 bases. Germline V lookup: CDR1 SQVTM, CDR2 ANQGSEA. The V and J ends lost 6 bases and 4 bases, in that order; junction bases with no gene match: 6. The CDR3 sequence is 13 residues long. This chain's CDR3 is CSVNRGLSYGYTF. The DNA for the CDR3 is TGCAGCGTGAACAGGGGGCTTAGCTATGGCTACACCTTC.

The chain links TRBV29-1 to TRBJ1-2; 7 nucleotides match TRBD1. The CDR3 runs 14 residues. CDR1 and CDR2 from the germline V gene are SQVTM and ANQGSEA. V gave up 5 bases and J gave up 1 base; unmatched junction bases: 7. CDR3: CSVTRDRSNYGYTF. CDR3 nucleotide sequence: TGCAGCGTTACCCGGGACAGAAGTAACTATGGCTACACCTTC.

The chain combines TRBV4-1 with TRBJ2-5; TRBD1 might be the D (6 bases). V dropped 5 bases and J dropped 1 base, with 17 bases sitting between them. The CDR3 length is 16 residues. Germline V gene data show CDR1 as MGHRA and CDR2 as YSYEKL. In DNA form, the CDR3 reads TGCGCCAGCAGCACGCTCCACCGGGACATCCAAGAGACCCAGTACTTC. This translates into CASSTLHRDIQETQYF.

The J gene is TRBJ1-1, the V gene TRBV15; no clear D. V was pared by 4 bases and J by 8 bases, with 14 bases between. CDR1 and CDR2 (germline): LNHNV, YYDKDF (reference sequence). The CDR3 totals 13 residues. The CDR3 spells CATSMREGNEAFF. Here the CDR3 DNA reads TGTGCCACCAGCATGAGGGAAGGTAACGAAGCTTTCTTT.

The rearrangement links TRBV6-5 to TRBJ1-5; the D gene is possibly TRBD1 (5 bases). This CDR3 is built from 15 residues. CDR1 is MNHEY and CDR2 is SVGAGI in the germline V gene. With 2 bases removed from V and 7 bases from J, the gap between germline ends came to 15 bases. The CDR3 DNA reads TGTGCCAGCAGTTACCGGTACGGGGGAGACCAGCCCCAGCATTTT. Its translation is CASSYRYGGDQPQHF.

The chain carries TRBV4-1 and TRBJ2-3, with 12 bases matching TRBD2. This CDR3 has 16 residues. Germline loops: CDR1 MGHRA, CDR2 YSYEKL. V trimming: 6 bases; J trimming: 1 base; junction bases outside the gene matches: 5. CDR3 nucleotide sequence: TGCGCCAGCAGGTTCCGACTAGCGGGGGGCACAGATACGCAGTATTTT. This encodes CASRFRLAGGTDTQYF.

The rearrangement joins TRBV19 to TRBJ1-1, with D unclear. Per the germline V gene, CDR1 is LNHDA and CDR2 is SQIVND (reference sequence). The CDR3 covers 13 residues. V was pared by 2 bases and J by 4 bases, with 8 bases between. The CDR3 is CASSITGVTEAFF. The CDR3 coding sequence is TGTGCCAGTAGTATAACGGGAGTCACTGAAGCTTTCTTT.

The chain recombines TRBV7-8 with TRBJ2-7; D might be TRBD1 (6 bases). The germline V gene encodes CDR1 SGHVS and CDR2 FQNEAQ. The CDR3 has 12 residues. V dropped 5 bases and J dropped 7 bases, with 12 bases sitting between them. The CDR3 DNA reads TGTGCCAGCAGCCCCCACAGGGAAGAGCAGTACTTC. Encoded protein: CASSPHREEQYF.

The genes are TRBV29-1 and TRBJ1-1, with 9 bases that match TRBD1. V lost 3 bases and J lost 5; bases outside the gene matches: 4. Germline values: CDR1 SQVTM, CDR2 ANQGSEA. The CDR3 has 13 amino acids. The CDR3 is CSVETGGRTEAFF. CDR3 bases: TGCAGCGTTGAGACAGGGGGGAGGACTGAAGCTTTCTTT.

This chain joins TRBV2 and TRBJ1-2; perhaps TRBD1 as D (5 bases). CDR1 and CDR2 (germline): SNHLY, FYNNEI. This CDR3 region has 15 residues. Trimming removed 8 bases at V and 0 bases at J, with 16 bases between. The CDR3 DNA follows: TGTGCCAGCCACATGGAATGGGGCCCTAACTATGGCTACACCTTC. Amino acid sequence: CASHMEWGPNYGYTF. The whole variable domain, remainder taken from reference TRBV2 and TRBJ1-2, is EPEVTQTPSHQVTQMGQEVILRCVPISNHLYFYWYRQILGQKVEFLVSFYNNEISEKSEIFDDQFSVERPDGSNFTLKIRSTKLEDSAMYFCASHMEWGPNYGYTFGSGTRLTVV.

The V gene is TRBV6-4, the J gene TRBJ2-7, with D possibly being TRBD2 (5 bases). Between the trimmed V and J ends, which lost 6 bases and 5 bases, there was a span of 11 bases. Germline V lookup: CDR1 MRHNA, CDR2 SNTAGT. The CDR3 is made up of 12 amino acids. The CDR3 sequence: CASRDPGDEQYF. CDR3 coding DNA: TGTGCCAGCAGGGATCCCGGGGACGAGCAGTACTTC.

The chain couples TRBV3-1 (or the pseudogene TRBV3-2) to TRBJ1-2, with 7 bases matching TRBD1. Looked up from germline, CDR1 is LGHDT and CDR2 is YNNKEL (reference sequence). J was trimmed by 8 bases and V by 2 bases; bases with no gene match: 8. This CDR3 is 14 amino acids long. The DNA for the CDR3 is TGTGCCAGCAGCCAAAATCAGGGGGTAGAGGGCTACACCTTC. Its translation is CASSQNQGVEGYTF.

The rearrangement joins TRBV6-5 to TRBJ1-5; D is unresolved. The CDR3 runs to 15 residues. Trimming removed 6 bases at V and 0 bases at J, with 12 bases between. Per the germline V gene, CDR1 is MNHEY and CDR2 is SVGAGI. CDR3: CASRPTFYSNQPQHF. CDR3 nucleotide sequence: TGTGCCAGCAGGCCTACCTTTTATAGCAATCAGCCCCAGCATTTT.

This clone was observed a few times. The chain has TRBV18 and TRBJ1-2; 8 bases map to TRBD1. Losses at the gene ends were 0 bases for V and 5 bases for J; bases not matched to a gene: 2. The CDR3 covers 14 residues. Germline CDR1 KGHSH, CDR2 LQKENI. The CDR3 region has the DNA TGTGCCAGCTCACCACCGGACAGGGCTTATGGCTACACCTTC. Its protein is CASSPPDRAYGYTF. Variable domain in full (rest from reference TRBV18 and TRBJ1-2): NAGVMQNPRHLVRRRGQEARLRCSPMKGHSHVYWYRQLPEEGLKFMVYLQKENIIDESGMPKERFSAEFPKEGPSILRIQQVVRGDSAAYFCASSPPDRAYGYTFGSGTRLTVV.